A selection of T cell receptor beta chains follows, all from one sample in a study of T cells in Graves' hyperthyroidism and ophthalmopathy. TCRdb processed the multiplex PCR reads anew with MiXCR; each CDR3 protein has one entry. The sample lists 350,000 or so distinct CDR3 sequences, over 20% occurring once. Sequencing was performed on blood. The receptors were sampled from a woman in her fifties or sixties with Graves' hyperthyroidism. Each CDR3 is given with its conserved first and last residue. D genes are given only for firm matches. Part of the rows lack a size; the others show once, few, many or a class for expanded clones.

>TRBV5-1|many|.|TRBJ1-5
TGCGCCAGCAGCCCGAGGGCGGGTAGCAATCAGCCCCAGCATTTT
CASSPRAGSNQPQHF
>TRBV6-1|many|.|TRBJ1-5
TGTGCCAGCAATAAAGGGGGTACGAGCAATCAGCCCCAGCATTTT
CASNKGGTSNQPQHF
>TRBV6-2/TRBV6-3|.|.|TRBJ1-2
TGTGCCAGCAGTTACGGACCGGCTAACTATGGCTACACCTTC
CASSYGPANYGYTF
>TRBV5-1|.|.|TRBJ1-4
TGCGCCAGCAGCGCGGACGGGACACTCGGGGAAAAACTGTTTTTT
CASSADGTLGEKLFF
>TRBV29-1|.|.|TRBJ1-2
TGCAGCGCGATTACGGGAAACACGCACTATGGCTACACCTTC
CSAITGNTHYGYTF
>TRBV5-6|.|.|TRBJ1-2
TGTGCCAGCAGCTTTCCAGACAACTATGGCTACACCTTC
CASSFPDNYGYTF
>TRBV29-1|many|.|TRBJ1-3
TGCAGCGTTGGCAGGGACTCTGGAAACACCATATATTTT
CSVGRDSGNTIYF
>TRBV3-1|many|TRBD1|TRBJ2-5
TGTGCCAGCAGCCAAGATCCACAGGGGAAGGGGACCCAGTACTTC
CASSQDPQGKGTQYF
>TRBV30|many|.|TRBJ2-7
TGTGCCTGGAGCCCACCTTTTCGTGACAGCCCTGGGTACGAGCAGTACTTC
CAWSPPFRDSPGYEQYF
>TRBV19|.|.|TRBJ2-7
TGTGCCAGTAGTTTACAGGGGAGGGTCTACGAGCAGTACTTC
CASSLQGRVYEQYF
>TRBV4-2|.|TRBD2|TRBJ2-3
TGTGCCAGCAGCCAAGCTAGCGGGGCAGCTGGAGATACGCAGTATTTT
CASSQASGAAGDTQYF
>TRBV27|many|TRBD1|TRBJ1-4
TGTGCCAGCAGGACCCGACAGGGGGAAAGGGAAAAACTGTTTTTT
CASRTRQGEREKLFF
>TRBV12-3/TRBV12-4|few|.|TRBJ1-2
TGTGCCAGCAGTTTAATTAGGTCAGGGTATCCTTTCTATGGCTACACCTTC
CASSLIRSGYPFYGYTF
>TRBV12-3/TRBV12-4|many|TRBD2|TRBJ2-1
TGTGCCAGCACCCACACTAGCGGGAGAAGGGAGCAGTTCTTC
CASTHTSGRREQFF
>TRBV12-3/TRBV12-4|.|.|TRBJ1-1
TGTGCCAGCAGCCGGGCCGGGGCCAGCATGAACACTGAAGCTTTCTTT
CASSRAGASMNTEAFF
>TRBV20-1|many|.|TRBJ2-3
TGCAGTGCTTGGGCAGGGGGCACAGATACGCAGTATTTT
CSAWAGGTDTQYF
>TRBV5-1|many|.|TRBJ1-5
TGCGCCAGCAGCTTGGGGACAGCCAATCAGCCCCAGCATTTT
CASSLGTANQPQHF
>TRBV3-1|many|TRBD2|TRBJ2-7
TGTGCCAGCAGCTCGAGCGGGAGTTATACTTACGAGCAGTACTTC
CASSSSGSYTYEQYF
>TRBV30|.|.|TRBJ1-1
TGTGCCTGGAGTGTACAAGTCGGCTCCATGAACACTGAAGCTTTCTTT
CAWSVQVGSMNTEAFF
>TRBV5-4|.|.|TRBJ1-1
TGTGCCAGCAGCCCCCCCCCAGGGACCAGGGCTGAAGCTTTCTTT
CASSPPPGTRAEAFF
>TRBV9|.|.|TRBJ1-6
TGTGCCGGATGTACAGGGCCGATCTCCTTGGGTTCACCCCTCCACTTT
CAGCTGPISLGSPLHF
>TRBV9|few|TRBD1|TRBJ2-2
TGTGCCAGCAGCGGAACAGACAGGGTCGGCGGGGAGCTGTTTTTT
CASSGTDRVGGELFF
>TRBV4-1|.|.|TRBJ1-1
TGCGCCAGCAGCCTTAGGGTTGAGGCCGCCCTGAACACTGAAGCTTTCTTT
CASSLRVEAALNTEAFF
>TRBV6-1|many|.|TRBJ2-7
TGTGCCAGCACTGGGACGGCCTCCTACGAGCAGTACTTC
CASTGTASYEQYF
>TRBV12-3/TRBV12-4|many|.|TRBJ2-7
TGTGCCAGCACCCCGGACTCCTACGAGCAGTACTTC
CASTPDSYEQYF
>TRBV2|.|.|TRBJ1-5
TGTGCCAGCAGTCAAACCCGGACAGTGAACAATCAGCCCCAGCATTTT
CASSQTRTVNNQPQHF
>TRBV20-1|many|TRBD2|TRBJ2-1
TGCAGTGCGTGGACTAGCAGTGACAATGAGCAGTTCTTC
CSAWTSSDNEQFF
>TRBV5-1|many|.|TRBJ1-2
TGCGCCAGCAGCTTGGACGCACAGGTCGCCTATGGCTACACCTTC
CASSLDAQVAYGYTF
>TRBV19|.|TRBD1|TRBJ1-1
TGTGCCAGTACCCTGGACAGGGGGCTTGGTGAAGCTTTCTTT
CASTLDRGLGEAFF
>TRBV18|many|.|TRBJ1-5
TGTGCCAGCTCACCACCAGGAGGGAAACATCAGCCCCAGCATTTT
CASSPPGGKHQPQHF
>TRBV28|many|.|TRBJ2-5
TGTGCCAGCAGTTTTGCTAATCAAGAGACCCAGTACTTC
CASSFANQETQYF
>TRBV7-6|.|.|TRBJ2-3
TGTGCCAGCAGCTTAGTAGGGGCGCGATACACAGATACGCAGTATTTT
CASSLVGARYTDTQYF
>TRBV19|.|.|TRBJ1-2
TGTGCCAGTAGGTCGGGAGCCCCGATCTATGGCTACACCTTC
CASRSGAPIYGYTF
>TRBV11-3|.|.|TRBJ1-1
TGTGCCAGCAGCCCCCGGGACGGAACTGACACTGAAGCTTTCTTT
CASSPRDGTDTEAFF
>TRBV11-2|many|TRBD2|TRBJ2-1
TGTGCCAGCAGCTATAGCGGGGCAATGAATGAGCAGTTCTTC
CASSYSGAMNEQFF